The clone carrying this T cell receptor (beta chain) was detected once. This specimen comes from a study of blood T cell repertoires in COVID-19. In the study overall: From the United States, Italy and Spain came samples of acute and convalescent COVID-19. Nucleic acid was either cDNA or gDNA, and it came from T cells, B-cell-depleted T cells, or PBMCs.

In germline, CDR1 is LNHDA, CDR2 SQIVND (reference sequence). CDR3 length equals 15 residues. Trimming took 9 bases from V and 2 from J, leaving 17 bases between them. Per the original data handling: Nucleated cell number was recorded as an estimate derived from reference gene primer amplification. The protocol was immunoSEQ multiplex PCR, while the TCRdb copy is restricted to in-frame clones and leaves out a portion. V, J and clone size are taken as reported in that table, and D and trimming were inferred from the DNA itself. The profile shows 75,000 to 95,000 clones, approximately 85% of them singletons.

The chain couples TRBV19 to TRBJ1-3; TRBD1 might be the D (6 bases). Sequenced input: peripheral blood. This receptor was obtained from a human donor in a cohort sampled during active COVID-19. CDR3 nucleotide sequence: TGTGCCAGCCTCTCGGGGGGCGAGACTGGAAACACCATATATTTT. It codes for CASLSGGETGNTIYF.